This T cell receptor beta chain originates from a study of blood T cell repertoires in COVID-19. The CDR3 consists of 15 residues. Trimming cost V 4 bases and J 6 bases, with 17 bases left between them. The V gene's germline CDR1 is SGHNT and CDR2 YYREEE (reference sequence). Here immunoSEQ multiplex PCR was the method, and the copy in TCRdb shows in-frame clones only, minus some. The sample carries some 250,000 clones, roughly nine tenths recorded once. This clone was seen more than once but under ten times. The sample taken for sequencing was PBMCs or T cells enriched from blood (not recorded which). This receptor was obtained from a human donor in a cohort exposed to, infected with or recovered from COVID-19 (not recorded which). The donor label of this sample is uncertain. This sequence joins TRBV5-4 and TRBJ2-1, with a tentative D call TRBD2 (6 bases). The CDR3 bases are TGTGCCAGCAGCGGCCGGGACTTCTCACTCAATGAGCAGTTCTTC. Its translation is CASSGRDFSLNEQFF.